The 5 T cell receptor beta chains listed next were all sequenced from one sample in a study of circulating CD8 cells and anti-PD-1 response in melanoma. Using approximately 14 ng of total RNA, TCR libraries were made with the QIAseq Immune Repertoire TCR panel. MiXCR was run by TCRdb on the reads, yielding one entry per CDR3 protein. The listing records 55 to 60 distinct CDR3 sequences. Four subsets defined by PD-1 and/or TIGIT were sorted from live CD3+CD8+TCRalphabeta+ cells. This material consisted of CD8+ T cells from PBMCs, taken at baseline or after one month of anti-PD-1 therapy (not recorded which). The receptors derive from a human donor with melanoma.

This clonotype appeared once. This may stem from a read error, because a much larger clone lies one nucleotide away. This chain connects TRBV4-3 to TRBJ2-1, with D perhaps assigned TRBD1 or TRBD2 (5 bases each). This CDR3 contains 15 residues. Germline V gene data show CDR1 as LGHNA and CDR2 as YSLEER. The CDR3 sequence: CAGSLTRDRNNEQFF. DNA for the CDR3: TGCGCCGGCAGCCTGACTCGGGACCGAAACAATGAGCAGTTCTTC.

Within the sample, this clonotype is hyperexpanded (1% or more). This chain connects TRBV25-1 to TRBJ1-4; D not resolved. The length of the CDR3 is 12 residues. Trimming shortened V by 4 bases and J by 16 bases, and 16 bases separated the two germline ends. Germline CDR1 reads MGHDK; CDR2 reads SYGVNS. As DNA, the CDR3 is TGTGCCAGCAGTGCCCCTTTCGGAGGGCCGTTTTTT. It codes for CASSAPFGGPFF.

In its sample, this clonotype was seen once. This sequence joins TRBV20-1 and TRBJ2-7; 8 nucleotides line up with TRBD2. The CDR3 covers 17 residues. CDR1 DFQATT and CDR2 SNEGSKA come from the germline V gene (reference sequence). The V gene end was trimmed by 0 bases and the J gene end by 5 bases; junction bases not matched to a gene: 15. In nucleotides, the CDR3 is TGCAGTGCTAGAGATTGGCAGTTTTCCGGGAGGGCCAACGAGCAGTACTTC. Translated: CSARDWQFSGRANEQYF.

The table lists this clonotype with a few counts. The chain combines TRBV7-2 with TRBJ2-1, with 7 bases that match TRBD2. V lost 9 bases to trimming and J lost 6 bases; unmatched junction nucleotides: 11. CDR3 length: 14 amino acids. Germline V gene sequence: CDR1 SGHTA, CDR2 FQGNSA. The CDR3 reads CARSREFLGNEQFF. The CDR3 nucleotides read TGTGCCAGGTCGCGGGAGTTCTTGGGCAATGAGCAGTTCTTC.

The rearrangement links TRBV2 to TRBJ1-1; no reliable D call. Germline V gene lookup returns CDR1 SNHLY and CDR2 FYNNEI. Trimming took 1 base from V and 13 from J, leaving 10 bases between them. The CDR3 length is 11 residues. The CDR3 sequence is CASSEGPSDFF. CDR3 DNA sequence: TGTGCCAGCAGTGAAGGGCCCTCAGATTTCTTT.